This entry is about one T cell receptor beta chain. Generated by immunoSEQ multiplex PCR, the TCRdb table keeps only in-frame clones and is missing some. The sample records approximately 300,000 clones, roughly 91% being singletons. The sample belongs to a study of blood T cell repertoires in COVID-19. Overall study context: Some COVID-19 samples were acute and others convalescent; all came from the United States, Italy and Spain.

Germline V gene lookup returns CDR1 SEHNR and CDR2 FQNEAQ (reference sequence). Trimming shortened V by 1 base and J by 1 base, and 10 bases separated the two germline ends. This CDR3 region has 16 residues. What was sequenced was peripheral blood. The source is a man aged 30-40 years with acute or convalescent COVID-19. The genes are TRBV7-9 and TRBJ2-2, with D possibly being TRBD2 (6 bases). The CDR3 loop is CASSLGVSGNTGELFF. CDR3 nucleotides: TGTGCCAGCAGCTTAGGGGTTAGCGGGAACACCGGGGAGCTGTTTTTT.